This paragraph covers one T cell receptor (beta chain) sequence. Its target is not known. The source of the sample is a study of early stage breast cancer tumors. Across the study: Of around 15 invasive breast tumors, more than nine were hormone receptor-positive, HER2-negative. Study results and limitations: Enriched TCRB sequences shared across patients were mostly commonly generated sequences.

Only in-frame clones appear in the TCRdb table, and some are missing; sequencing was by immunoSEQ multiplex PCR. The repertoire consists of around 7,900 clones, with approximately 60% occurring once and the leading ten covering over 6.5%. The CDR3 loop spans 16 amino acids. J lost 5 bases, V lost 0 bases, and 3 bases had no gene match. Looked up from germline, CDR1 is ENHRY and CDR2 is SYGVKD. The chain employs TRBV10-3 and TRBJ2-1; 11 bases fit TRBD2. The TCR comes from a person aged 70 to 85 with breast cancer. The specimen sequenced was breast tumor tissue. CDR3 nucleotide sequence: TGTGCCATCAGTGAGTCACTAGCGGGGGCCCACAATGAGCAGTTCTTC. This encodes CAISESLAGAHNEQFF.